These 9 T cell receptor beta chains were sequenced from one sample in a study of vaccination and CD4 T cells after COVID-19. These TCRs' antigens remain unknown. Sequencing of cultured CD4+ T cell DNA used the Oncomine TCR Beta short-read assay. TCRdb processed the PCR reads anew with MiXCR; each CDR3 protein has one entry. The table lists 15,000 to 20,000 distinct CDR3 sequences, around 40% of them singletons. Time point denoted: late sampling 161 to 241 days after vaccination in three convalescent patients. The treatment here: approximately 11-day PBMC culture with coronavirus spike peptide pools or control peptides (ViraFEST assay). Sequenced material: CD4+ T cells from blood, cultured in vitro, taken about 7 months after SARS-CoV-2 vaccination. The source of these receptors is a human donor who had recovered from COVID-19.

This clonotype is medium-sized (0.01 to 0.1%) by share. This chain uses TRBV9 with TRBJ2-5, with 7 bases lining up with TRBD2. In germline, CDR1 is SGDLS, CDR2 YYNGEE. After removal of 4 bases from V and 1 base from J, the junction contained 7 bases not matched to a gene. This CDR3 has 15 amino acids. The CDR3 DNA follows: TGTGCCAGCAGCCCACAAGGACTAGTCCAAGAGACCCAGTACTTC. Translating gives CASSPQGLVQETQYF.

The chain carries TRBV6-1 and TRBJ1-1; D uncertain. Germline loops: CDR1 MNHNS, CDR2 SASEGT. V dropped 6 bases and J dropped 3 bases, with 11 bases sitting between them. The CDR3 is 13 amino acids. The CDR3 loop is CASSGRVDTEAFF. CDR3 sequence (DNA): TGTGCCAGCAGCGGAAGGGTGGACACTGAAGCTTTCTTT.

This clonotype was recorded a few times. This chain's CDR3 is CASSQPPTGNHGELFF. DNA for the CDR3: TGTGCCAGCAGCCAACCCCCAACAGGGAATCATGGGGAGCTGTTTTTT. V and J are TRBV7-8 and TRBJ2-2; a possible D gene is TRBD1 (6 bases). Deletions cut 5 bases from V and 8 bases from J, with 21 bases between. Germline lookup yields CDR1 SGHVS and CDR2 FQNEAQ. The CDR3 totals 16 residues.

The V and J genes are TRBV7-2 and TRBJ2-5; D might be TRBD1 (5 bases). Per the germline V gene, CDR1 is SGHTA and CDR2 is FQGNSA. Between the trimmed V and J ends, which lost 5 bases and 1 base, there was a span of 11 bases. This CDR3 region has 14 residues. CDR3 sequence reads: CASSRSRAQETQYF. Here the CDR3 DNA reads TGTGCCAGCAGCCGGAGCAGGGCCCAAGAGACCCAGTACTTC.

This chain joins TRBV7-2 and TRBJ1-5; D is possibly TRBD1 (6 bases). The CDR3 length is 15 residues. The V and J ends lost 2 bases and 5 bases respectively, with 13 bases between them. The V gene's germline CDR1 is SGHTA and CDR2 FQGNSA. The CDR3 coding sequence is TGTGCCAGCAGCTTATCAGGGGCGAGGGATCAGCCCCAGCATTTT. It translates to CASSLSGARDQPQHF. Supplemented by reference TRBV7-2 and TRBJ1-5, the full variable domain reads GAGVSQSPSNKVTEKGKDVELRCDPISGHTALYWYRQSLGQGLEFLIYFQGNSAPDKSGLPSDRFSAERTGGSVSTLTIQRTQQEDSAVYLCASSLSGARDQPQHFGDGTRLSIL.

In its sample, this clonotype was seen a few times. The rearrangement links TRBV20-1 to TRBJ2-2, with TRBD2 identical over 7 bases. CDR3 length equals 14 residues. Germline V gives CDR1 DFQATT, CDR2 SNEGSKA (reference sequence). Losses at the gene ends were 5 bases for V and 5 bases for J; bases not matched to a gene: 8. This CDR3 reads CSAPPNGRTGELFF. The CDR3 DNA reads as TGCAGTGCTCCCCCGAACGGGAGGACCGGGGAGCTGTTTTTT.

CDR3 in amino acids: CASSPPPTGNTEAFF. CDR3 bases: TGTGCCAGCAGTCCCCCCCCGACAGGGAACACTGAAGCTTTCTTT. V is TRBV6-1 and J is TRBJ1-1, with D possibly being TRBD1 (6 bases). Trimming pared 5 bases from V and 1 base from J, leaving 14 bases between. The CDR3 is 15 amino acids. Germline V gives CDR1 MNHNS, CDR2 SASEGT.

Only one count was recorded for this clonotype. The chain employs TRBV5-8 and TRBJ1-1; TRBD1 is a possible D gene (5 bases). The CDR3 covers 14 residues. V shed 2 bases and J shed 10 bases, with 18 bases lying between them. Per germline, CDR1 SGHTS and CDR2 YDEGEE. CDR3 amino acids: CASSLVRGAEGAFF. In DNA form, the CDR3 reads TGTGCCAGCAGCTTAGTGAGAGGGGCCGAGGGAGCTTTCTTT.

The chain carries TRBV4-1 and TRBJ2-3, with 8 bases lining up with TRBD2. Trimming took 5 bases from V and 4 from J; bases not matched to a gene: 14. CDR1 MGHRA and CDR2 YSYEKL come from the germline V gene. This CDR3 is 17 amino acids long. This chain's CDR3 is CASSRRAAAGAADTQYF. In DNA, the CDR3 is TGCGCCAGCAGCAGAAGGGCAGCAGCGGGAGCAGCAGATACGCAGTATTTT.